This note documents a single T cell receptor beta chain sequence. This entry belongs to a study of T cell changes during pregnancy in multiple sclerosis. This table comes from immunoSEQ multiplex PCR, and its TCRdb copy is limited to in-frame clones, with some not included. This sample has around 96,000 clones, with approximately 94% found just once. Per germline, CDR1 LNHDA and CDR2 SQIVND (reference sequence). The CDR3 covers 15 residues. V was shortened by 3 bases and J by 2 bases, with 11 bases between the two germline ends. The chain links TRBV19 to TRBJ2-1; a possible D gene is TRBD2 (5 bases). The sequence was collected from a female donor with multiple sclerosis, enrolled in a pregnancy study. The sample in question was peripheral blood, obtained in the third trimester of pregnancy. For the CDR3, the DNA is TGTGCCAGTAGTATCACGGGAAGGGCCTACAATGAGCAGTTCTTC. This sequence encodes CASSITGRAYNEQFF. The full variable domain, its missing parts supplied by reference TRBV19 and TRBJ2-1, is DGGITQSPKYLFRKEGQNVTLSCEQNLNHDAMYWYRQDPGQGLRLIYYSQIVNDFQKGDIAEGYSVSREKKESFPLTVTSAQKNPTAFYLCASSITGRAYNEQFFGPGTRLTVL.